Below are 17 T cell receptor beta chains sequenced from a single sample in a study of vaccination and CD4 T cells after COVID-19. As to treatment: roughly 10-day PBMC culture with coronavirus spike peptide pools or control peptides (ViraFEST assay). The Oncomine TCR Beta short-read assay generated sequence data from the DNA of cultured CD4+ T cells. TCRdb passed the PCR reads through MiXCR, listing each CDR3 protein once. The sample yields approximately 20,000 distinct CDR3 sequences, approximately 52% seen once. Antigens for these TCRs are unknown. Specimen: CD4+ T cells from blood, cultured in vitro, collected after SARS-CoV-2 vaccination. All receptors come from a human donor who had recovered from COVID-19.

The chain combines TRBV29-1 with TRBJ1-3; D is unclear. Trimming shortened V by 4 bases and J by 3 bases, and 7 bases separated the two germline ends. CDR1 and CDR2 from the germline V gene are SQVTM and ANQGSEA. The CDR3 covers 12 residues. CDR3 bases: TGCAGCGTTGTCGCCGGTGGAAACACCATATATTTT. Amino acid sequence: CSVVAGGNTIYF. Full variable domain (outside the CDR3, taken from reference TRBV29-1 and TRBJ1-3): SAVISQKPSRDICQRGTSLTIQCQVDSQVTMMFWYRQQPGQSLTLIATANQGSEATYESGFVIDKFPISRPNLTFSTLTVSNMSPEDSSIYLCSVVAGGNTIYFGEGSWLTVV.

The rearrangement links TRBV24-1 to TRBJ2-1, with D possibly matching TRBD2 (7 bases). The length of the CDR3 is 16 residues. The germline V gene encodes CDR1 KGHDR and CDR2 SFDVKD. Trimming removed 4 bases from V and 7 bases from J, with 19 bases in between. CDR3 sequence reads: CATSDRGAGAGNEQFF. The CDR3 DNA sequence: TGTGCCACCAGTGACCGTGGGGCGGGGGCCGGTAATGAGCAGTTCTTC.

The J gene is TRBJ2-1, the V gene TRBV20-1; a possible D gene is TRBD1 (5 bases). The length of the CDR3 is 11 residues. The germline gives CDR1 DFQATT, CDR2 SNEGSKA (reference sequence). The DNA for the CDR3 is TGCAGAGGGGTCTCCTACAATGAGCAGTTCTTC. Its protein product is CRGVSYNEQFF.

The chain joins TRBV19 to TRBJ2-5; 10 bases map to TRBD2. The junction had 7 bases not matched to a gene; V was cut back by 4 bases and J by 2 bases. CDR3 length equals 16 residues. Germline V CDR1 and CDR2: LNHDA, SQIVND (reference sequence). This chain's CDR3 is CASSKTSGVLQETQYF. The CDR3 nucleotides read TGTGCCAGTAGTAAAACTAGCGGGGTCTTACAAGAGACCCAGTACTTC.

This clonotype was seen a few times. The rearrangement joins TRBV7-6 to TRBJ2-7; 12 bases line up with TRBD2. The CDR3 totals 15 residues. J gave up 5 bases and V 5 bases, and 7 bases lay outside the gene matches. Germline loops: CDR1 SGHVS, CDR2 FNYEAQ. CDR3 DNA sequence: TGTGCCAGCAGCAAGACTAGCGGGAGAATCCACGAGCAGTACTTC. Translating gives CASSKTSGRIHEQYF.

This clonotype has only a few counts. The chain carries TRBV20-1 and TRBJ1-1, with 9 bases that match TRBD1. J gave up 4 bases and V 3 bases, and 6 bases lay outside the gene matches. The length of the CDR3 is 14 residues. Germline V CDR1 and CDR2: DFQATT, SNEGSKA (reference sequence). The CDR3 bases are TGCAGTGCTAGTCGAGGACAGGGGACCACTGAAGCTTTCTTT. Translating gives CSASRGQGTTEAFF.

The gene calls are TRBV7-9 and TRBJ2-2; 8 bases are shared with TRBD1. The CDR3 contains 15 residues. In germline, CDR1 is SEHNR, CDR2 FQNEAQ (reference sequence). The J segment lost 2 bases and the V segment lost 5 bases, leaving 4 bases of the junction unmatched. The CDR3 DNA reads as TGTGCCAGCAGCCGCGGACAGGGCAACACCGGGGAGCTGTTTTTT. This gives the protein CASSRGQGNTGELFF.

This chain joins TRBV7-9 and TRBJ2-4; D is uncertain. The CDR3 is made up of 14 amino acids. Trimming shortened V by 5 bases and J by 0 bases, and 8 bases separated the two germline ends. The germline V gene has CDR1 SEHNR and CDR2 FQNEAQ (reference sequence). The CDR3 protein is CASSRTVAKNIQYF. The CDR3, as DNA: TGTGCCAGCAGCCGTACGGTAGCCAAAAACATTCAGTACTTC.

There are a few counts of this clonotype. The chain is built from TRBV7-6 and TRBJ2-3, with D unclear. There are 15 residues in the CDR3. V was shortened by 0 bases and J by 2 bases, with 9 bases between the two germline ends. Per germline, CDR1 SGHVS and CDR2 FNYEAQ. CDR3: CASSLAWSSTDTQYF. In DNA form, the CDR3 reads TGTGCCAGCAGCTTAGCGTGGTCGTCCACAGATACGCAGTATTTT.

Concerning this clonotype: The junction shows a germline mismatch at one end, possibly a read error. Here the CDR3 reads CSASYATGTGTQYF. CDR3 in DNA: TGCAGTGCTAGTTACGCTACCGGCACAGGTACGCAGTATTTT. The chain joins TRBV20-1 to TRBJ2-3, with D possibly matching TRBD1 (5 bases). The CDR3 runs 14 residues. Germline values: CDR1 DFQATT, CDR2 SNEGSKA (reference sequence).

The chain uses TRBV20-1 and TRBJ1-5; D is perhaps TRBD1 (5 bases). This CDR3 is 15 amino acids long. Trimming pared 6 bases from V and 3 bases from J, leaving 18 bases between. Germline CDR1 and CDR2: DFQATT and SNEGSKA (reference sequence). The CDR3 region has the DNA TGCAGTGCGGTACCGGGACGGACGTTCAATCAGCCCCAGCATTTT. Residues: CSAVPGRTFNQPQHF.

On this clonotype: Sequence at one end of the junction differs from germline and may be a read error. V usage is TRBV19 and J usage is TRBJ2-5; possibly TRBD2 for D (6 bases). There are 13 residues in the CDR3. Per germline, CDR1 LNHDA and CDR2 SQIVND (reference sequence). This CDR3 reads CASSIAGGETQYF. CDR3 bases: TGTGCTAGTAGTATAGCCGGAGGGGAGACCCAGTACTTC.

This chain links TRBV6-1 with TRBJ2-7; maybe TRBD2 (5 bases). Germline V lookup: CDR1 MNHNS, CDR2 SASEGT. The CDR3 runs 15 residues. V was cut by 0 bases and J by 1 base, with 10 bases left in between. CDR3 sequence reads: CASSEASSRSYEQYF. The CDR3 DNA is TGTGCCAGCAGTGAAGCGTCTAGCCGGTCCTACGAGCAGTACTTC.

This clonotype occurred a few times. The chain recombines TRBV20-1 with TRBJ2-2, with 12 nucleotides matching TRBD2. Germline-derived CDR1 and CDR2 are DFQATT and SNEGSKA (reference sequence). The CDR3 is 16 residues long. The ends lost 1 base at V and 5 bases at J; junction bases unmatched: 5. The CDR3 spells CSARVPLAGGTGELFF. CDR3 nucleotides: TGCAGTGCTAGAGTTCCACTAGCGGGAGGTACCGGGGAGCTGTTTTTT.

The chain recombines TRBV2 with TRBJ2-5; D is unclear. Germline V gene data show CDR1 as SNHLY and CDR2 as FYNNEI. The CDR3 extends over 14 amino acids. Trimming left V 6 bases short and J 2 bases short, with 13 bases between. The CDR3 here is CASSPSRLQETQYF. The CDR3 nucleotides read TGTGCCAGCAGCCCTAGTCGGTTACAAGAGACCCAGTACTTC.

This clonotype has just a few counts. This sequence joins TRBV19 and TRBJ1-5, with D possibly TRBD1 on 5 matching bases. Looked up from germline, CDR1 is LNHDA and CDR2 is SQIVND (reference sequence). The CDR3 loop spans 14 amino acids. The V end lost 5 bases, the J end lost 6 bases, and 14 bases lay between the germline ends. CDR3 DNA sequence: TGTGCCAGTAGTGGCCGCCGACAGCCTCAGCCCCAGCATTTT. It translates to CASSGRRQPQPQHF.

The chain has TRBV6-1 and TRBJ1-5; D is unresolved. This CDR3 spans 15 amino acids. Looked up from germline, CDR1 is MNHNS and CDR2 is SASEGT. Trimming took 6 bases from V and 1 from J, leaving 13 bases between them. The CDR3 sequence: CASRPPGSSNQPQHF. CDR3 in DNA: TGTGCCAGCAGACCCCCGGGCTCCAGCAATCAGCCCCAGCATTTT.